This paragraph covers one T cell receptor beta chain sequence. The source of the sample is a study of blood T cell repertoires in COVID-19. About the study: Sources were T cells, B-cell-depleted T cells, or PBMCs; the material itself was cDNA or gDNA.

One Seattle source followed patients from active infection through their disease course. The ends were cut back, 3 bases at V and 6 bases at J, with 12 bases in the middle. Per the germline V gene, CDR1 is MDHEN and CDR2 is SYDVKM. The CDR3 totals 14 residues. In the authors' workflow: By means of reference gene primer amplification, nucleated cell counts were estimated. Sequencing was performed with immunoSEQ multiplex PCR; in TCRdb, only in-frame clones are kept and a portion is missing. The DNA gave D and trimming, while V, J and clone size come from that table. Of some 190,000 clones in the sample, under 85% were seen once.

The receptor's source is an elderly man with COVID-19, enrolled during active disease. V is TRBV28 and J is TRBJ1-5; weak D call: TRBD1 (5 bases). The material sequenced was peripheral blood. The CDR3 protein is CASSFNRGGQPQHF. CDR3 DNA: TGTGCCAGCAGTTTTAATAGGGGAGGTCAGCCCCAGCATTTT.